This entry lists 12 T cell receptor beta chains sequenced from one sample in a study of cytomegalovirus exposure and HLA in healthy donors. The PCR was carried out with 60 Vbeta primers and 13 Jbeta primers. Data came from immunoSEQ multiplex PCR; TCRdb stores just in-frame clones and leaves some out. Among some 89,000 clones listed, approximately 81% were seen once. The sequencing input was PBMCs. The origin of the receptors is a woman in her thirties or forties in good health and CMV-seropositive.

This sequence joins TRBV11-3 and TRBJ2-2; 10 nucleotides line up with TRBD2. V gave up 7 bases and J gave up 3 bases; unmatched junction bases: 8. CDR3 length equals 16 residues. The germline V gene encodes CDR1 SGHNT and CDR2 YENEEA. The CDR3: CASKPLAGDDTGELFF. CDR3 coding DNA: TGTGCCAGCAAGCCGCTAGCGGGAGATGACACCGGGGAGCTGTTTTTT.

The chain couples TRBV11-2 to TRBJ2-5, with 10 bases matching TRBD1. The ends lost 4 bases at V and 3 bases at J; junction bases unmatched: 2. This CDR3 is built from 14 residues. Germline values: CDR1 SGHAT, CDR2 FQNNGV. The CDR3 region is CASSSGTGEETQYF. The CDR3 coding sequence is TGTGCCAGCAGCTCCGGGACAGGGGAAGAGACCCAGTACTTC.

This chain uses TRBV7-6 with TRBJ2-2, with TRBD2 identical over 10 bases. Trimming cost V 0 bases and J 7 bases; bases outside gene matches: 2. CDR3 length: 15 amino acids. Germline V gene lookup returns CDR1 SGHVS and CDR2 FNYEAQ. This CDR3 reads CASSLAASGGGELFF. The CDR3 DNA follows: TGTGCCAGCAGCTTAGCGGCTAGCGGGGGCGGGGAGCTGTTTTTT.

V gene TRBV11-3 combines with J gene TRBJ2-3; TRBD2 agrees at 11 bases. The CDR3 is 15 residues long. With V trimmed by 6 bases and J by 3 bases, 5 bases remained unmatched. The germline gives CDR1 SGHNT, CDR2 YENEEA. The CDR3 protein is CASRLTSGRTDTQYF. The CDR3 DNA follows: TGTGCCAGCAGATTAACTAGCGGGAGAACAGATACGCAGTATTTT.

CDR3 residues: CASREGGPGELFF. As DNA, the CDR3 is TGTGCCAGCAGGGAAGGGGGTCCCGGGGAGCTGTTTTTT. This chain connects TRBV28 to TRBJ2-2; D is perhaps TRBD1 (6 bases). Germline V gene lookup returns CDR1 MDHEN and CDR2 SYDVKM. CDR3 size: 13 residues. The V gene lost 6 bases and the J gene lost 6 bases, with 11 bases spanning the gap.

The chain recombines TRBV6-6 with TRBJ1-5, with 9 nucleotides matching TRBD1. Germline V gene sequence: CDR1 MNHNY, CDR2 SVGAGI (reference sequence). The CDR3 covers 15 residues. With V trimmed by 4 bases and J by 6 bases, 7 bases remained unmatched. The CDR3 DNA reads TGTGCCAGCAGTTTCACCGGGACAGGGAGTCAGCCCCAGCATTTT. Amino acids: CASSFTGTGSQPQHF.

In its sample, this clone was seen once. The CDR3 DNA sequence: TGTGCCAGCACTTCCCCCCTAGGCAGTGGCAATCAGCCCCAGCATTTT. Protein product: CASTSPLGSGNQPQHF. The chain is built from TRBV2 and TRBJ1-5; D remains unclear. Trimming shortened V by 7 bases and J by 2 bases, and 18 bases separated the two germline ends. The CDR3 length is 16 residues. Germline V gene sequence: CDR1 SNHLY, CDR2 FYNNEI.

This chain links TRBV10-3 with TRBJ1-1; TRBD1 might be the D (6 bases). The V gene's germline CDR1 is ENHRY and CDR2 SYGVKD. V gave up 0 bases and J gave up 8 bases, with 10 bases separating them. This CDR3 comprises 13 residues. CDR3 DNA: TGTGCCATCAGTGAGTCAATGGACAGAGAAGCTTTCTTT. It yields the protein CAISESMDREAFF.

V usage is TRBV5-1 and J usage is TRBJ1-1, with TRBD1 as a possible D gene (6 bases). Germline loops: CDR1 SGHRS, CDR2 YFSETQ. The V gene lost 0 bases and the J gene lost 1 base, with 16 bases spanning the gap. The CDR3 length is 17 residues. This CDR3 reads CASSLAPGGPGNTEAFF. The CDR3 nucleotides are TGCGCCAGCAGCTTGGCCCCGGGGGGCCCAGGGAACACTGAAGCTTTCTTT.

There are a few counts of this clone. The chain has TRBV6-1 and TRBJ1-5; D possibly corresponds to TRBD1 (5 bases). Trimming cost V 1 base and J 0 bases, with 7 bases left between them. CDR3 length equals 15 residues. Germline CDR1 reads MNHNS; CDR2 reads SASEGT. The CDR3 loop reads CASSEGTHSNQPQHF. The CDR3 bases are TGTGCCAGCAGTGAAGGGACACATAGCAATCAGCCCCAGCATTTT.

Only a few counts were recorded for this clone. This chain joins TRBV28 and TRBJ2-7; 8 positions match TRBD1. This CDR3 spans 15 amino acids. V was pared by 4 bases and J by 3 bases, with 8 bases of the junction left unmatched. Germline V lookup: CDR1 MDHEN, CDR2 SYDVKM. The CDR3 DNA reads as TGTGCCAGCAGTTCGGGACAGGAAGCAGGCTACGAGCAGTACTTC. This codes for CASSSGQEAGYEQYF. The full variable domain, with the rest looked up from reference TRBV28 and TRBJ2-7, is DVKVTQSSRYLVKRTGEKVFLECVQDMDHENMFWYRQDPGLGLRLIYFSYDVKMKEKGDIPEGYSVSREKKERFSLILESASTNQTSMYLCASSSGQEAGYEQYFGPGTRLTVT.

This chain uses TRBV2 with TRBJ1-5, with D possibly matching TRBD1 (5 bases). The CDR3 loop spans 15 amino acids. Germline-derived CDR1 and CDR2 are SNHLY and FYNNEI. Trimming stripped 6 bases from V and 4 bases from J, with 16 bases between. The CDR3 region has the DNA TGTGCCAGCAGACGTTCAAGGGGTGAAAATCAGCCCCAGCATTTT. The encoded protein is CASRRSRGENQPQHF.